One sample yielded the 24 T cell receptor beta chains listed below, sequenced in a study of control samples from healthy donors and cancer patients. The protocol was immunoSEQ multiplex PCR, while the TCRdb copy is restricted to in-frame clones and leaves out a portion. The profile shows 95,000 to 150,000 clones, about 88% of them singletons. Sequenced input: blood. These receptors all stem from a man aged 18 to 30 in good health.

The table lists this clone with a count of one. J is TRBJ1-2 and V is TRBV7-8; tentatively, D is TRBD1 (5 bases). The V end was cut by 4 bases, the J end by 8 bases, with 20 bases between. This CDR3 contains 15 residues. Germline CDR1 is SGHVS and CDR2 is FQNEAQ. The CDR3 DNA follows: TGTGCCAGCAGCTGGAATAATGCCAGGGTGGACGGCTACACCTTC. As protein: CASSWNNARVDGYTF. The whole variable domain, filled in from reference TRBV7-8 and TRBJ1-2, reads GAGVSQSPRYKVAKRGQDVALRCDPISGHVSLFWYQQALGQGPEFLTYFQNEAQLDKSGLPSDRFFAERPEGSVSTLKIQRTQQEDSAVYLCASSWNNARVDGYTFGSGTRLTVV.

The chain employs TRBV6-5 and TRBJ2-3; D not certain. Trimming shortened V by 7 bases and J by 4 bases, and 18 bases separated the two germline ends. The CDR3 spans 15 residues. Looked up from germline, CDR1 is MNHEY and CDR2 is SVGAGI. This CDR3 reads CASTRMSRGADTQYF. CDR3 sequence (DNA): TGTGCCAGCACGCGGATGTCTAGAGGCGCAGATACGCAGTATTTT.

V gene TRBV4-1 combines with J gene TRBJ2-7; TRBD2 aligns across 9 bases. The CDR3 is 16 amino acids. V lost 3 bases to trimming and J lost 0 bases; unmatched junction nucleotides: 6. Germline CDR1 is MGHRA and CDR2 is YSYEKL. The CDR3 DNA reads TGCGCCAGCAGCCATGTTCTAGCGGGACTCTCCTACGAGCAGTACTTC. It encodes CASSHVLAGLSYEQYF.

J is TRBJ1-1 and V is TRBV7-3, with 8 bases lining up with TRBD1. Trimming took 5 bases from V and 5 from J; bases not matched to a gene: 7. This CDR3 is built from 14 residues. Germline assignment: CDR1 SGHTA and CDR2 FQGTGA. CDR3 DNA sequence: TGTGCCAGCAGCGGACAGGGAAGCGGAACTGAAGCTTTCTTT. Residues: CASSGQGSGTEAFF.

In this sample, this clone turned up once. The genes are TRBV6-5 and TRBJ2-2; 8 nucleotides align to TRBD1. The CDR3 is 15 residues long. V was clipped by 6 bases and J by 4 bases; unmatched bases: 7. Germline CDR1 reads MNHEY; CDR2 reads SVGAGI. The CDR3 coding sequence is TGTGCCAGCAGCGATCAGGGGGCCGGCACCGGGGAGCTGTTTTTT. Translation: CASSDQGAGTGELFF.

The table lists this clone with a few counts. The V gene is TRBV6-5, the J gene TRBJ2-4, with 7 bases fitting TRBD2. The CDR3 loop spans 15 amino acids. Germline V CDR1 and CDR2: MNHEY, SVGAGI. Unmatched junction bases numbered 8, after V lost 8 bases and J lost 1 base. As DNA, the CDR3 is TGTGCCAGCGTGGGTAGCGGGTGGGCCAAAAACATTCAGTACTTC. Residues: CASVGSGWAKNIQYF.

This clone was observed a handful of times. This chain connects TRBV18 to TRBJ2-2; the match to TRBD1 covers 8 bases. With V trimmed by 4 bases and J by 2 bases, 3 bases remained unmatched. This CDR3 contains 15 residues. Germline V gene lookup returns CDR1 KGHSH and CDR2 LQKENI. CDR3 sequence (DNA): TGTGCCAGCTCACTCGGACAGGGCAACACCGGGGAGCTGTTTTTT. Encoded protein: CASSLGQGNTGELFF.

This clone was recorded a few times. The rearrangement links TRBV30 to TRBJ1-1; weak D call: TRBD1 (6 bases). Germline V gene data show CDR1 as GTSNPN and CDR2 as SVGIG (reference sequence). The CDR3 is 13 amino acids. Trimming removed 3 bases from V and 4 bases from J, with 12 bases in between. CDR3 region: CAWRLQGFTEAFF. CDR3 bases: TGTGCCTGGAGACTACAGGGTTTCACTGAAGCTTTCTTT. Drawing the rest from reference TRBV30 and TRBJ1-1, the complete variable domain is SQTIHQWPATLVQPVGSPLSLECTVEGTSNPNLYWYRQAAGRGLQLLFYSVGIGQISSEVPQNLSASRPQDRQFILSSKKLLLSDSGFYLCAWRLQGFTEAFFGQGTRLTVV.

The chain carries TRBV4-3 and TRBJ2-7, with D hard to call. This CDR3 spans 13 amino acids. CDR1 and CDR2 (germline): LGHNA, YSLEER. Trimming left V 0 bases short and J 3 bases short, with 6 bases between. CDR3 in DNA: TGCGCCAGCAGCCAAGATCTGGTCTACGAGCAGTACTTC. This sequence encodes CASSQDLVYEQYF.

The gene calls are TRBV6-5 and TRBJ1-5; TRBD1 matches at 9 bases. J gave up 1 base and V 6 bases, and 4 bases lay outside the gene matches. In germline, CDR1 is MNHEY, CDR2 SVGAGI. This CDR3 is built from 15 residues. CDR3 in amino acids: CASRLDRGSNQPQHF. Written as DNA, the CDR3 is TGTGCCAGCAGGTTGGACAGGGGCAGCAATCAGCCCCAGCATTTT.

This clone was counted only a few times. The V call is TRBV6-5, the J call TRBJ1-2; TRBD1 is a possible D gene (6 bases). The V and J ends lost 2 bases and 4 bases respectively, with 14 bases between them. Looked up from germline, CDR1 is MNHEY and CDR2 is SVGAGI. The CDR3 contains 15 residues. This CDR3 is CASSYPQGNSYGYTF. In DNA, the CDR3 is TGTGCCAGCAGTTACCCCCAGGGGAACAGCTATGGCTACACCTTC.

This clone was observed at least ten times. The chain has TRBV6-4 and TRBJ2-1; 9 bases map to TRBD2. Germline loops: CDR1 MRHNA, CDR2 SNTAGT. Germline trimming cut 0 bases from V and 1 base from J; bases unmatched to any gene: 1. The CDR3 length is 16 residues. For the CDR3, the DNA is TGTGCCAGCAGTGACTCTAGCGGGAGATCCTACAATGAGCAGTTCTTC. The encoded protein is CASSDSSGRSYNEQFF.

This sequence joins TRBV18 and TRBJ1-5; 7 bases align to TRBD1. CDR1 and CDR2 (germline): KGHSH, LQKENI. CDR3 length equals 16 residues. J lost 4 bases, V lost 4 bases, and 10 bases had no gene match. The DNA of the CDR3 is TGTGCCAGCTCACTAGGGGGGACAGCTTCGAATCAGCCCCAGCATTTT. Translating it yields CASSLGGTASNQPQHF.

This clone occurred a few times. This rearrangement joins TRBV30 to TRBJ1-3; unclear D gene. The germline V gene encodes CDR1 GTSNPN and CDR2 SVGIG (reference sequence). This CDR3 has 13 residues. V shed 5 bases and J shed 0 bases, with 8 bases lying between them. CDR3 protein: CAWESGSGNTIYF. Written as DNA, the CDR3 is TGTGCCTGGGAGAGCGGCTCTGGAAACACCATATATTTT.

The chain carries TRBV18 and TRBJ2-1, with TRBD2 matching over 9 bases. This CDR3 has 16 amino acids. Germline CDR1 reads KGHSH; CDR2 reads LQKENI. The V segment lost 6 bases and the J segment 12 bases; nucleotides outside the gene matches: 18. DNA of the CDR3: TGTGCCAGCTCCCCTCCCATAGCGGGAGCAAATTTGGTGCAGTTCTTC. Translated, it gives CASSPPIAGANLVQFF.

The rearrangement links TRBV9 to TRBJ2-3, with D tentatively TRBD1 (7 bases). The CDR3 is made up of 17 amino acids. V was cut by 4 bases and J by 6 bases, with 24 bases left in between. Germline CDR1 and CDR2: SGDLS and YYNGEE. DNA of the CDR3: TGTGCCAGCAGCTCAGGGGGGCGGGTCAGACTAGGTGATACGCAGTATTTT. This gives the protein CASSSGGRVRLGDTQYF. The full variable domain, completed using reference TRBV9 and TRBJ2-3, is DSGVTQTPKHLITATGQRVTLRCSPRSGDLSVYWYQQSLDQGLQFLIQYYNGEERAKGNILERFSAQQFPDLHSELNLSSLELGDSALYFCASSSGGRVRLGDTQYFGPGTRLTVL.

The chain carries TRBV24-1 and TRBJ2-3; possibly TRBD1 or TRBD2 for D (6 bases each). The germline V gene encodes CDR1 KGHDR and CDR2 SFDVKD. V was pared by 8 bases and J by 8 bases, with 16 bases between. The length of the CDR3 is 13 residues. CDR3 loop: CATTSGAGSTQYF. DNA of the CDR3: TGTGCCACCACTTCGGGGGCAGGGTCTACGCAGTATTTT.

This clone showed up just once. The gene calls are TRBV6-2 or TRBV6-3 and TRBJ1-6; TRBD1 matches 8 bases. Trimming cost V 6 bases and J 8 bases; bases outside gene matches: 9. Germline CDR1 is MNHEY and CDR2 is SVGEGT. The CDR3 covers 15 residues. The CDR3 loop reads CASSPLDRDYSPLHF. Written as DNA, the CDR3 is TGTGCCAGCAGCCCCCTGGACAGGGACTATTCACCCCTCCACTTT.

The V and J genes are TRBV5-1 and TRBJ2-5, with D perhaps TRBD1 (5 bases). The CDR3 totals 14 residues. Trimming removed 0 bases at V and 2 bases at J, with 8 bases between. The germline V gene has CDR1 SGHRS and CDR2 YFSETQ. DNA for the CDR3: TGCGCCAGCAGCTTGGCTGGGGCGCAAGAGACCCAGTACTTC. Encoded protein: CASSLAGAQETQYF.

The CDR3 DNA sequence: TGTGCCTGGAATCGAGCTCAGGAAGCTTTCTTT. Its protein is CAWNRAQEAFF. The genes are TRBV30 and TRBJ1-1; no clear D gene. With 4 bases removed from V and 8 bases from J, the gap between germline ends came to 11 bases. CDR3 length: 11 amino acids. Germline V gives CDR1 GTSNPN, CDR2 SVGIG (reference sequence).

The chain employs TRBV14 and TRBJ2-1, with 14 bases matching TRBD2. Germline V gene sequence: CDR1 SGHDN, CDR2 FVKESK. The V gene end was trimmed by 1 base and the J gene end by 6 bases; junction bases not matched to a gene: 8. There are 18 residues in the CDR3. CDR3 coding DNA: TGTGCCAGCAGCCAAGGCCCGGGACTAGCGGGAGTCAGCAATGAGCAGTTCTTC. Translating it yields CASSQGPGLAGVSNEQFF.

The chain has TRBV5-6 and TRBJ1-1, with 7 bases aligning to TRBD1. The V segment lost 4 bases and the J segment 4 bases; nucleotides outside the gene matches: 7. The CDR3 is made up of 14 amino acids. Germline CDR1 SGHDT, CDR2 YYEEEE. CDR3 DNA: TGTGCCAGCAGCGGTGACAGGGTGGCCACTGAAGCTTTCTTT. Amino acid sequence: CASSGDRVATEAFF. Supplemented by reference TRBV5-6 and TRBJ1-1, the full variable domain reads DAGVTQSPTHLIKTRGQQVTLRCSPKSGHDTVSWYQQALGQGPQFIFQYYEEEERQRGNFPDRFSGHQFPNYSSELNVNALLLGDSALYLCASSGDRVATEAFFGQGTRLTVV.

This chain links TRBV11-2 with TRBJ1-1; D possibly corresponds to TRBD1 (5 bases). The V end was cut by 4 bases, the J end by 1 base, with 7 bases between. The germline V gene has CDR1 SGHAT and CDR2 FQNNGV. The CDR3 loop spans 13 amino acids. CDR3 DNA: TGTGCCAGCAGCTCGACAGCGAACACTGAAGCTTTCTTT. This sequence encodes CASSSTANTEAFF.

V is TRBV7-2 and J is TRBJ2-7; 7 positions agree with TRBD1. Losses at the gene ends were 2 bases for V and 0 bases for J; bases not matched to a gene: 4. The CDR3 is 15 residues long. The germline V gene has CDR1 SGHTA and CDR2 FQGNSA. CDR3 sequence reads: CASSLRGPSSYEQYF. DNA of the CDR3: TGTGCCAGCAGCTTAAGGGGGCCGTCCTCCTACGAGCAGTACTTC. Variable domain in full (rest from reference TRBV7-2 and TRBJ2-7): GAGVSQSPSNKVTEKGKDVELRCDPISGHTALYWYRQSLGQGLEFLIYFQGNSAPDKSGLPSDRFSAERTGGSVSTLTIQRTQQEDSAVYLCASSLRGPSSYEQYFGPGTRLTVT.